One sample yielded the 5 T cell receptor beta chains listed below, sequenced in a study of blood T cell repertoires in COVID-19. Using immunoSEQ multiplex PCR, the repertoire was profiled, and TCRdb retains in-frame clones only, with some absent. Here the sample spans nearly 200,000 clones, roughly 84% being singletons. The sample taken for sequencing was peripheral blood. Receptors were obtained from a human donor in a cohort sampled during active COVID-19.

The gene calls are TRBV15 and TRBJ2-7, with D maybe TRBD2 (6 bases). This CDR3 has 16 amino acids. V was clipped by 5 bases and J by 5 bases, with 22 bases between them. Germline values: CDR1 LNHNV, CDR2 YYDKDF (reference sequence). DNA of the CDR3: TGTGCCACCAGCGGATGGGACTGGGCGGCGGACCACGAGCAGTACTTC. Amino acid sequence: CATSGWDWAADHEQYF.

This clone came up once. V and J are TRBV4-1 and TRBJ2-5, with 9 bases that match TRBD2. V lost 0 bases and J lost 4; bases outside the gene matches: 6. Looked up from germline, CDR1 is MGHRA and CDR2 is YSYEKL. The CDR3 runs to 16 residues. As DNA, the CDR3 is TGCGCCAGCAGCCAAGACCCTAGCGGGGTATTAGAGACCCAGTACTTC. It codes for CASSQDPSGVLETQYF.

This chain links TRBV2 with TRBJ2-2; D perhaps matches TRBD1 (6 bases). The germline gives CDR1 SNHLY, CDR2 FYNNEI. CDR3 length equals 13 residues. V lost 7 bases and J lost 3, with 9 bases in between. This chain's CDR3 is CASMRGYTGELFF. CDR3 coding DNA: TGTGCCAGCATGAGGGGGTACACCGGGGAGCTGTTTTTT. Using reference TRBV2 and TRBJ2-2 for the parts outside the CDR3, the full variable domain is EPEVTQTPSHQVTQMGQEVILRCVPISNHLYFYWYRQILGQKVEFLVSFYNNEISEKSEIFDDQFSVERPDGSNFTLKIRSTKLEDSAMYFCASMRGYTGELFFGEGSRLTVL.

The genes are TRBV10-3 and TRBJ1-1; D gene ambiguous. Germline V gives CDR1 ENHRY, CDR2 SYGVKD. The CDR3 covers 15 residues. V dropped 0 bases and J dropped 3 bases, with 11 bases sitting between them. This chain's CDR3 is CAISESITVDTEAFF. CDR3 nucleotide sequence: TGTGCCATCAGTGAGTCGATTACGGTGGACACTGAAGCTTTCTTT.

The gene calls are TRBV5-1 and TRBJ2-3; D uncertain. This CDR3 has 16 residues. From germline, CDR1 is SGHRS and CDR2 YFSETQ. Trimming stripped 0 bases from V and 2 bases from J, with 13 bases between. The CDR3: CASSLETPGNTDTQYF. The CDR3 nucleotides read TGCGCCAGCAGCTTGGAGACTCCCGGAAACACAGATACGCAGTATTTT.